This T cell receptor beta chain was obtained from a study of blood T cell repertoires in COVID-19. The germline V gene has CDR1 SEHNR and CDR2 FQNEAQ (reference sequence). Trimming shortened V by 1 base and J by 11 bases, and 15 bases separated the two germline ends. This CDR3 has 14 residues. Produced via immunoSEQ multiplex PCR; TCRdb's table is partial and in-frame only. The profile covers 200,000 to 250,000 clones, with roughly 86% appearing a single time and approximately 8.1% taken by the ten largest. This TCR was recovered from a woman in her 50s with active or convalescent COVID-19. Source material: peripheral blood. The chain uses TRBV7-9 and TRBJ1-5; D is perhaps TRBD1 (5 bases). CDR3 nucleotides: TGTGCCAGCAGCTTAGAGGGGTATAGCCGCGCCCAGCATTTT. Its translation: CASSLEGYSRAQHF.